Reported below is one TCR beta chain. Its specificity is unknown. This record belongs to a study of OX40 agonist ivuxolimab in advanced cancers. Study-wide results and limits: Relative to CD4+ cells, CD8+ T cells on average had more expanded clones. Antigen targets of the expanded peripheral T cells went undetermined.

Method: immunoSEQ multiplex PCR; TCRdb's copy keeps in-frame clones and lacks some. Of roughly 17,000 clones detected, approximately 77% appear once; the ten largest clones hold roughly 12%. This CDR3 has 17 amino acids. Germline CDR1 is LGHNA and CDR2 is YSLEER. Trimming pared 0 bases from V and 4 bases from J, leaving 13 bases between. The chain couples TRBV4-3 to TRBJ1-6, with D perhaps TRBD1 (5 bases). The clonotype originates from an adult with an advanced solid tumor such as melanoma, head and neck, liver or kidney cancer. Here the sequenced sample was CD4+ or CD8+ T cells sorted from blood, taken in a trial of the OX40 agonist ivuxolimab. CDR3 nucleotide sequence: TGCGCCAGCAGCCAAGATTTGGGGGAAGATTATAATTCACCCCTCCACTTT. Protein: CASSQDLGEDYNSPLHF.